These 14 T cell receptor beta chains originate from one sample sequenced in a study of T cells after posttransplantation cyclophosphamide. Treatment was busulfan-fludarabine conditioning, a marrow graft, and cyclophosphamide on days +3 and +4. Assay used: immunoSEQ multiplex PCR; TCRdb lists only in-frame clones, some missing. The table records about 6,800 clones, around 94% of them present only once. The sequencing used CD8+ T cells sorted from blood, collected after allogeneic stem cell transplant with posttransplant cyclophosphamide. All receptors derive from a male patient aged 60-69 years who received an allogeneic stem cell transplant from a related donor and was CMV-positive. Some T cells may have come from the graft donor.

The chain carries TRBV28 and TRBJ2-1; TRBD2 matches at 8 bases. Germline V gene sequence: CDR1 MDHEN, CDR2 SYDVKM. V dropped 2 bases and J dropped 8; count of bases not matched to a gene: 5. The CDR3 runs to 14 residues. CDR3 in DNA: TGTGCCAGCAGTTTAATCTCTAGCGGGCATGAGCAGTTCTTC. Translation gives CASSLISSGHEQFF.

V gene TRBV27 combines with J gene TRBJ2-1; TRBD2 matches 8 bases. Looked up from germline, CDR1 is MNHEY and CDR2 is SMNVEV (reference sequence). V lost 5 bases to trimming and J lost 3 bases; unmatched junction nucleotides: 6. CDR3 length equals 15 residues. The DNA for the CDR3 is TGTGCCAGCAGTCAGGGAGCGGGGGACTACAATGAGCAGTTCTTC. Translating it yields CASSQGAGDYNEQFF.

The chain carries TRBV19 and TRBJ1-1; 7 nucleotides match TRBD1. Unmatched junction bases numbered 6, after V lost 8 bases and J lost 3 bases. Per the germline V gene, CDR1 is LNHDA and CDR2 is SQIVND (reference sequence). The CDR3 totals 13 residues. The CDR3, as DNA: TGTGCCAGTGGAGGGGGCGACTACACTGAAGCTTTCTTT. Protein: CASGGGDYTEAFF.

This clone was detected only a few times. The genes are TRBV27 and TRBJ2-1; tentative D call: TRBD1 (5 bases). Trimming took 2 bases from V and 10 from J, leaving 9 bases between them. Germline V CDR1 and CDR2: MNHEY, SMNVEV (reference sequence). The length of the CDR3 is 12 residues. The CDR3 nucleotides read TGTGCCAGCAGTTTACAGGGTCGAGAGCAGTTCTTC. Amino acids: CASSLQGREQFF.

The chain is built from TRBV25-1 and TRBJ2-7; unclear D gene. Looked up from germline, CDR1 is MGHDK and CDR2 is SYGVNS. Trimming stripped 2 bases from V and 1 base from J, with 6 bases between. This CDR3 has 13 amino acids. CDR3 protein: CASSERESYEQYF. The CDR3 DNA sequence: TGTGCCAGCAGTGAAAGAGAATCCTACGAGCAGTACTTC.

V is TRBV7-9 and J is TRBJ2-7, with D possibly TRBD1 on 6 matching bases. The CDR3 length is 13 residues. V lost 11 bases and J lost 5, with 19 bases in between. From germline, CDR1 is SEHNR and CDR2 FQNEAQ (reference sequence). This CDR3 reads CAVETGKTNEQYF. CDR3 nucleotides: TGTGCCGTCGAGACAGGAAAGACTAACGAGCAGTACTTC.

The chain uses TRBV6-1 and TRBJ2-5; 11 bases align to TRBD2. The CDR3 length is 15 residues. Germline CDR1 is MNHNS and CDR2 is SASEGT. Trimming at V came to 2 bases and at J to 1 base, leaving 0 bases not matched to a gene. The CDR3 bases are TGTGCCAGCAGTGAACTAGCGGGGGGCCAAGAGACCCAGTACTTC. This sequence encodes CASSELAGGQETQYF.

The J gene is TRBJ2-1, the V gene TRBV6-4, with D unclear. The CDR3 loop spans 12 amino acids. Germline assignment: CDR1 MRHNA and CDR2 SNTAGT. The V gene lost 3 bases and the J gene lost 5 bases, with 5 bases spanning the gap. CDR3 sequence: CASSDLNNEQFF. CDR3 sequence (DNA): TGTGCCAGCAGTGATTTAAACAATGAGCAGTTCTTC.

As DNA, the CDR3 is TGTGCCACCAGCTCCTCGTTTAACACTGAAGCTTTCTTT. Its translation is CATSSSFNTEAFF. The rearrangement uses TRBV15 and TRBJ1-1; D unclear. The CDR3 has 13 amino acids. In germline, CDR1 is LNHNV, CDR2 YYDKDF (reference sequence). Trimming took 5 bases from V and 2 from J, leaving 9 bases between them.

The chain links TRBV27 to TRBJ1-1; the D is unclear. V was trimmed by 8 bases and J by 1 base, leaving 20 bases between them. The CDR3 loop spans 16 amino acids. Germline V gene sequence: CDR1 MNHEY, CDR2 SMNVEV (reference sequence). The CDR3 nucleotides are TGTGCCAGCCGAAATTACCCCAGACGGAGGAACACTGAAGCTTTCTTT. Translated, it gives CASRNYPRRRNTEAFF.

The chain uses TRBV5-4 and TRBJ1-1; D ambiguous. Germline V lookup: CDR1 SGHNT, CDR2 YYREEE (reference sequence). V was pared by 2 bases and J by 4 bases, with 6 bases between. This CDR3 region has 12 residues. The CDR3 DNA reads as TGTGCCAGCAGCTTTGGAGGCACTGAAGCTTTCTTT. It translates to CASSFGGTEAFF.

The rearrangement links TRBV7-3 to TRBJ2-3; 7 bases are a match to TRBD1. V trimming: 5 bases; J trimming: 1 base; junction bases outside the gene matches: 3. The germline V gene encodes CDR1 SGHTA and CDR2 FQGTGA. The length of the CDR3 is 14 residues. The CDR3 bases are TGTGCCAGCAGCATCCAGGGGGGCACAGATACGCAGTATTTT. This codes for CASSIQGGTDTQYF.

This clone appeared a few times. The chain uses TRBV4-3 and TRBJ2-1, with a tentative D call TRBD2 (6 bases). Per germline, CDR1 LGHNA and CDR2 YSLEER. This CDR3 spans 16 amino acids. V gave up 2 bases and J gave up 6 bases, with 17 bases separating them. The CDR3 region has the DNA TGCGCCAGCAGCCAACTTGAGGGACTGGCACCCAATGAGCAGTTCTTC. Translating it yields CASSQLEGLAPNEQFF.

The genes are TRBV4-2 and TRBJ1-1; TRBD1 matches at 9 bases. The CDR3 contains 15 residues. Germline-derived CDR1 and CDR2 are LGHNA and YNFKEQ. The V segment lost 1 base and the J segment 1 base; nucleotides outside the gene matches: 1. The CDR3 protein is CASSQAGQGNTEAFF. The CDR3 nucleotides are TGTGCCAGCAGCCAAGCGGGACAGGGGAACACTGAAGCTTTCTTT.